One and the same sample provided the 27 T cell receptor beta chains below, sequenced in a study of T-cell memory formation after mild COVID-19. TCRdb redid the calling of the 5' RACE reads with MiXCR, one entry per CDR3 protein. Of around 310,000 distinct CDR3 sequences detected, 14% appear once; the ten largest clones hold around 20%. Input material: PBMCs or a T cell subset sorted from them (not recorded which). Receptor source: a man aged 18 to 30 who had mild COVID-19 (a few samples of this study predate the infection). Cell type and time point are not known.

This chain connects TRBV29-1 to TRBJ2-7; D tentatively fits TRBD1 or TRBD2 (5 bases each). V was pared by 7 bases and J by 0 bases, with 10 bases between. In germline, CDR1 is SQVTM, CDR2 ANQGSEA. CDR3 size: 12 residues. CDR3 bases: TGCAGCGGAGGGACGAACTCCTACGAGCAGTACTTC. Residues: CSGGTNSYEQYF.

The CDR3 is CASSYELAGGLDTQYF. CDR3 nucleotide sequence: TGTGCCAGCAGTTACGAACTAGCGGGGGGTTTGGATACGCAGTATTTT. The V call is TRBV6-5, the J call TRBJ2-3; 12 positions agree with TRBD2. Germline CDR1 reads MNHEY; CDR2 reads SVGAGI. This CDR3 spans 16 amino acids. Trimming removed 2 bases from V and 6 bases from J; junction bases left unmatched: 6.

The chain has TRBV29-1 and TRBJ2-7; tentatively, D is TRBD1 or TRBD2 (7 bases each). Germline CDR1 SQVTM, CDR2 ANQGSEA. The CDR3 spans 11 residues. V shed 4 bases and J shed 6 bases, with 10 bases lying between them. The CDR3 DNA sequence: TGCAGCGTTGGCAGGGGGGGCGAGCAGTACTTC. It translates to CSVGRGGEQYF.

The V gene is TRBV27, the J gene TRBJ2-1, with D uncertain. The CDR3 covers 15 residues. Trimming removed 0 bases from V and 4 bases from J, with 10 bases in between. The V gene's germline CDR1 is MNHEY and CDR2 SMNVEV (reference sequence). This CDR3 is CASSLSPTDYNEQFF. The CDR3 DNA is TGTGCCAGCAGTTTATCCCCAACGGATTACAATGAGCAGTTCTTC.

The chain uses TRBV5-1 and TRBJ1-1; D is uncertain. V shed 0 bases and J shed 0 bases, with 12 bases lying between them. Germline V lookup: CDR1 SGHRS, CDR2 YFSETQ. CDR3 length: 16 amino acids. This CDR3 is CASSLDGVGLNTEAFF. The CDR3 nucleotides read TGCGCCAGCAGCTTGGACGGGGTGGGGTTGAACACTGAAGCTTTCTTT.

This clonotype has more than one count but fewer than ten. J is TRBJ1-3 and V is TRBV7-9; 7 bases fit TRBD1. The CDR3 spans 14 residues. V shed 5 bases, J shed 3 bases, and the junction held 4 bases outside the gene matches. Germline V gives CDR1 SEHNR, CDR2 FQNEAQ (reference sequence). The CDR3 DNA reads as TGTGCCAGCAGCGCACAGGGGTATGGAAACACCATATATTTT. It encodes CASSAQGYGNTIYF.

This clonotype was counted only a few times. The rearrangement joins TRBV7-2 to TRBJ1-1; a weak D match, TRBD1 (6 bases). Germline CDR1 and CDR2: SGHTA and FQGNSA. The CDR3 runs 15 residues. Between the trimmed V and J ends, which lost 5 bases and 6 bases, there was a span of 19 bases. The CDR3 reads CASSAYTGTGAEAFF. DNA for the CDR3: TGTGCCAGCAGCGCCTATACAGGGACTGGCGCTGAAGCTTTCTTT.

The J gene is TRBJ2-3, the V gene TRBV20-1; D unclear. Germline CDR1 is DFQATT and CDR2 is SNEGSKA (reference sequence). This CDR3 region has 9 residues. In DNA form, the CDR3 reads TGCAGGGGAACAGATACGCAGTATTTT. This translates into CRGTDTQYF.

This chain's CDR3 is CASSFFRAQPQHF. In nucleotides, the CDR3 is TGTGCCAGCAGCTTTTTCAGGGCTCAGCCCCAGCATTTT. This chain uses TRBV5-6 with TRBJ1-5; the D gene is possibly TRBD1 (5 bases). CDR1 is SGHDT, CDR2 YYEEEE, per germline. The V and J ends lost 2 bases and 6 bases respectively, with 9 bases between them. This CDR3 is 13 amino acids long.

The V call is TRBV20-1, the J call TRBJ1-4, with D unclear. Germline V CDR1 and CDR2: DFQATT, SNEGSKA (reference sequence). The CDR3 has 11 amino acids. CDR3 loop: CCGLSDEKLFF. The DNA of the CDR3 is TGCTGCGGGTTGTCGGATGAAAAACTGTTTTTT.

The chain combines TRBV4-2 with TRBJ2-5, with 8 bases fitting TRBD2. CDR3 length: 15 residues. Trimming removed 2 bases from V and 3 bases from J; junction bases left unmatched: 5. CDR1 is LGHNA and CDR2 is YNFKEQ in the germline V gene. CDR3 amino acids: CASSQPLAAEETQYF. CDR3 sequence (DNA): TGTGCCAGCAGCCAACCACTAGCGGCGGAAGAGACCCAGTACTTC.

J is TRBJ2-7 and V is TRBV20-1; D unclear. V was pared by 5 bases and J by 2 bases, with 10 bases between. Germline CDR1 reads DFQATT; CDR2 reads SNEGSKA (reference sequence). The CDR3 contains 12 residues. CDR3 in amino acids: CSASRTTYEQYF. Here the CDR3 DNA reads TGCAGTGCTTCCCGGACCACCTACGAGCAGTACTTC.

This clonotype turned up a few times. The chain couples TRBV5-4 to TRBJ2-5; TRBD1 matches 10 bases. With V trimmed by 4 bases and J by 9 bases, 9 bases remained unmatched. The germline V gene encodes CDR1 SGHNT and CDR2 YYREEE (reference sequence). This CDR3 has 14 residues. The CDR3 DNA reads as TGTGCCAGCAGCCAGGGGGACAGGGGTTGGCCCCAGTACTTC. Translation: CASSQGDRGWPQYF.

The rearrangement joins TRBV5-1 to TRBJ2-7, with 7 bases matching TRBD1. Germline V gene sequence: CDR1 SGHRS, CDR2 YFSETQ. V shed 8 bases and J 9 bases; nucleotides not matched to a gene: 2. The CDR3 sequence is 9 residues long. Here the CDR3 DNA reads TGCGCCAGTTACAGGGGGCAGTACGTC. Amino acids: CASYRGQYV.

The chain carries TRBV5-6 and TRBJ2-7; no clear D gene. The CDR3 runs 12 residues. CDR1 is SGHDT, CDR2 YYEEEE, per germline. Trimming stripped 4 bases from V and 3 bases from J, with 8 bases between. The CDR3 sequence is CASSHDRYEQYF. The CDR3 DNA follows: TGTGCCAGCAGCCACGACCGCTACGAGCAGTACTTC.

The sample holds a few counts of this clonotype. V and J are TRBV7-2 and TRBJ2-5; weak D call: TRBD2 (5 bases). V was cut by 1 base and J by 2 bases, with 17 bases left in between. Germline V lookup: CDR1 SGHTA, CDR2 FQGNSA. CDR3 size: 17 residues. The CDR3: CASSLVSLQRRQETQYF. The CDR3 DNA follows: TGTGCCAGCAGCTTAGTCAGCCTCCAGAGGAGGCAAGAGACCCAGTACTTC.

This clonotype was counted only a few times. The chain is built from TRBV6-5 and TRBJ2-1; D uncertain. V was clipped by 0 bases and J by 8 bases, with 8 bases between them. The CDR3 totals 13 residues. Germline V gene sequence: CDR1 MNHEY, CDR2 SVGAGI. CDR3 in amino acids: CASSYSDGYEQFF. The CDR3 DNA follows: TGTGCCAGCAGTTACTCGGACGGTTATGAGCAGTTCTTC.

The DNA of the CDR3 is TGCGCCAGCAGCCAGGCGGGGGGGCCCAATGAGCAGTTCTTC. This translates into CASSQAGGPNEQFF. This rearrangement joins TRBV4-1 to TRBJ2-1, with 9 bases lining up with TRBD2. V lost 3 bases to trimming and J lost 6 bases; unmatched junction nucleotides: 3. The CDR3 has 14 residues. Germline loops: CDR1 MGHRA, CDR2 YSYEKL.

The rearrangement links TRBV5-1 to TRBJ2-7; D tentatively reads TRBD1 or TRBD2 (5 bases each). Germline V gene sequence: CDR1 SGHRS, CDR2 YFSETQ. Trimming removed 0 bases from V and 7 bases from J, with 11 bases in between. The CDR3 has 13 residues. Written as DNA, the CDR3 is TGCGCCAGCAGCTTGGACAGGACTGGGGAGCAGTACTTC. This codes for CASSLDRTGEQYF. The complete variable domain, with remaining parts taken from reference TRBV5-1 and TRBJ2-7, reads KAGVTQTPRYLIKTRGQQVTLSCSPISGHRSVSWYQQTPGQGLQFLFEYFSETQRNKGNFPGRFSGRQFSNSRSEMNVSTLELGDSALYLCASSLDRTGEQYFGPGTRLTVT.

The chain links TRBV14 to TRBJ1-5; D call uncertain. CDR3 length equals 13 residues. From germline, CDR1 is SGHDN and CDR2 FVKESK. V dropped 5 bases and J dropped 6 bases, with 11 bases sitting between them. In nucleotides, the CDR3 is TGTGCCAGCAGCGATTACCGGGGTCAGCCCCAGCATTTT. Translation: CASSDYRGQPQHF.

This clonotype was seen a few times. The chain carries TRBV19 and TRBJ2-1; D remains ambiguous. Germline V gene data show CDR1 as LNHDA and CDR2 as SQIVND (reference sequence). CDR3 size: 11 residues. Trimming pared 3 bases from V and 7 bases from J, leaving 4 bases between. The CDR3 spells CASSIFNEQFF. DNA of the CDR3: TGTGCCAGTAGTATCTTTAATGAGCAGTTCTTC.

The chain combines TRBV27 with TRBJ2-1; 8 nucleotides match TRBD2. The germline gives CDR1 MNHEY, CDR2 SMNVEV (reference sequence). J was trimmed by 0 bases and V by 5 bases; bases with no gene match: 6. The CDR3 loop spans 16 amino acids. The CDR3: CASSQTSGYSYNEQFF. CDR3 nucleotide sequence: TGTGCCAGCAGTCAAACTAGCGGATACTCCTACAATGAGCAGTTCTTC.

The genes are TRBV7-2 and TRBJ1-3; TRBD1 matches at 8 bases. Germline values: CDR1 SGHTA, CDR2 FQGNSA. The V and J ends lost 3 bases and 2 bases, in that order; junction bases with no gene match: 3. The CDR3 totals 15 residues. The CDR3 spells CASSFQGAAGNTIYF. For the CDR3, the DNA is TGTGCCAGCAGCTTTCAGGGGGCGGCTGGAAACACCATATATTTT. Filled out from reference TRBV7-2 and TRBJ1-3, the complete variable domain reads GAGVSQSPSNKVTEKGKDVELRCDPISGHTALYWYRQSLGQGLEFLIYFQGNSAPDKSGLPSDRFSAERTGGSVSTLTIQRTQQEDSAVYLCASSFQGAAGNTIYFGEGSWLTVV.

This clonotype came up a few times. It is likely a read error, because the conserved phenylalanine at the end of the CDR3 is missing. This chain links TRBV12-3 or TRBV12-4 with TRBJ2-5; possible D gene TRBD2, 6 bases. The CDR3 has 13 amino acids. The V gene lost 5 bases and the J gene lost 5 bases, with 12 bases spanning the gap. CDR3 in DNA: TGTGCCAGCAGTATGGGGGGATCCGAGACCCAGTACTCC. Translation: CASSMGGSETQYS.

This clonotype has a handful of counts. The V gene is TRBV19, the J gene TRBJ1-1; D not certain. Looked up from germline, CDR1 is LNHDA and CDR2 is SQIVND (reference sequence). This CDR3 region has 14 residues. Between the trimmed V and J ends, which lost 9 bases and 3 bases, there was a span of 17 bases. CDR3 protein: CASQNTETYTEAFF. Written as DNA, the CDR3 is TGTGCCAGCCAAAATACAGAGACCTACACTGAAGCTTTCTTT.

This clonotype was detected a few times. V and J are TRBV5-1 and TRBJ1-4; TRBD1 is a possible D gene (6 bases). The CDR3 extends over 15 amino acids. V lost 6 bases and J lost 8, with 20 bases in between. In germline, CDR1 is SGHRS, CDR2 YFSETQ. CDR3 region: CASTPGHGLFEKLFF. The CDR3 DNA reads TGCGCCAGCACTCCGGGACACGGCCTCTTCGAAAAACTGTTTTTT.

Ten or more counts support this clonotype. The rearrangement links TRBV7-9 to TRBJ1-3, with D hard to call. The ends were cut back, 5 bases at V and 4 bases at J, with 18 bases in the middle. Germline V gene sequence: CDR1 SEHNR, CDR2 FQNEAQ (reference sequence). The CDR3 length is 16 residues. CDR3 loop: CASSHLQLLGGNTIYF. CDR3 in DNA: TGTGCCAGCAGCCATTTACAGCTGCTGGGGGGAAACACCATATATTTT.